The 23 T cell receptor beta chains below come from one sample, sequenced in a study of blood T cell repertoires in COVID-19. Assay: immunoSEQ multiplex PCR; the TCRdb copy retains only in-frame clones and omits some. Seen here are tens of thousands of clones, 90% observed once, and the top ten hold 1.5% to 2%. Specimen: peripheral blood. These receptors were collected from an older woman with active COVID-19.

The chain recombines TRBV5-4 with TRBJ2-7; a weak D match, TRBD1 (5 bases). Trimming removed 0 bases from V and 3 bases from J, with 16 bases in between. The CDR3 runs to 16 residues. Germline-derived CDR1 and CDR2 are SGHNT and YYREEE (reference sequence). The CDR3 DNA reads as TGTGCCAGCAGCTTGGTAGGCCCCCCAGGGCTCTACGAGCAGTACTTC. This sequence encodes CASSLVGPPGLYEQYF.

This rearrangement joins TRBV11-2 to TRBJ1-1, with 10 nucleotides matching TRBD1. This CDR3 comprises 15 residues. J was trimmed by 1 base and V by 1 base; bases with no gene match: 0. Germline CDR1 and CDR2: SGHAT and FQNNGV. The CDR3 reads CASSLGQGANTEAFF. CDR3 sequence (DNA): TGTGCCAGCAGCTTAGGACAGGGGGCGAACACTGAAGCTTTCTTT.

About this clone: Other DNA sequences in this specimen translate into the identical CDR3. The V gene is TRBV18, the J gene TRBJ1-1; TRBD1 might be the D (6 bases). The CDR3 consists of 14 residues. Germline V gene sequence: CDR1 KGHSH, CDR2 LQKENI. Trimming pared 3 bases from V and 1 base from J, leaving 9 bases between. CDR3 protein: CASSPVQGNTEAFF. As DNA, the CDR3 is TGTGCCAGCTCACCCGTACAGGGGAACACTGAAGCTTTCTTT.

This chain links TRBV6-1 with TRBJ2-7, with 10 nucleotides matching TRBD2. The CDR3 totals 16 residues. Trimming cost V 0 bases and J 4 bases; bases outside gene matches: 6. Germline CDR1 MNHNS, CDR2 SASEGT. CDR3 nucleotides: TGTGCCAGCAGTGAAGCTGGGCTGACTAGCGGGTACGAGCAGTACTTC. Translated: CASSEAGLTSGYEQYF.

V and J are TRBV7-2 and TRBJ2-1, with TRBD2 identical over 8 bases. Germline V CDR1 and CDR2: SGHTA, FQGNSA. The CDR3 runs 16 residues. The V and J ends lost 5 bases and 4 bases, in that order; junction bases with no gene match: 10. This CDR3 is CASSVRAGEFYNEQFF. The CDR3 nucleotides read TGTGCCAGCAGCGTCCGAGCGGGAGAGTTTTACAATGAGCAGTTCTTC.

This clone was seen just once. This rearrangement joins TRBV7-9 to TRBJ1-5; D unresolved. CDR1 SEHNR and CDR2 FQNEAQ come from the germline V gene (reference sequence). Trimming stripped 1 base from V and 9 bases from J, with 7 bases between. The CDR3 is 12 amino acids. For the CDR3, the DNA is TGTGCCAGCAGCTTAGATATATCGCCCCAGCATTTT. This codes for CASSLDISPQHF.

This clone turned up a few times. The genes are TRBV7-6 and TRBJ2-2, with 10 bases aligning to TRBD1. V gave up 0 bases and J gave up 0 bases; unmatched junction bases: 4. CDR1 is SGHVS and CDR2 is FNYEAQ in the germline V gene. This CDR3 region has 18 residues. Here the CDR3 reads CASSLAQGQGANTGELFF. CDR3 DNA: TGTGCCAGCAGCTTAGCCCAAGGACAGGGGGCGAACACCGGGGAGCTGTTTTTT.

The chain links TRBV15 to TRBJ2-5; the D gene is possibly TRBD1 (5 bases). This CDR3 contains 14 residues. Germline V lookup: CDR1 LNHNV, CDR2 YYDKDF (reference sequence). V gave up 3 bases and J gave up 5 bases, with 13 bases separating them. The DNA of the CDR3 is TGTGCCACCAGCAGGGACACCCCTTCGGAGACCCAGTACTTC. Its translation is CATSRDTPSETQYF.

The V call is TRBV27, the J call TRBJ2-7; 9 nucleotides agree with TRBD2. J lost 2 bases, V lost 6 bases, and 8 bases had no gene match. This CDR3 comprises 15 residues. Germline CDR1 is MNHEY and CDR2 is SMNVEV (reference sequence). The DNA for the CDR3 is TGTGCCAGCAGCCAGACCGCGGGAGGGCCCTACGAGCAGTACTTC. Protein product: CASSQTAGGPYEQYF.

The chain couples TRBV27 to TRBJ2-3; D is possibly TRBD2 (6 bases). The germline V and J ends were trimmed by 6 bases and 6 bases, with 10 bases remaining between them. Germline V gives CDR1 MNHEY, CDR2 SMNVEV (reference sequence). The CDR3 contains 12 residues. CDR3 loop: CASRSGGDTQYF. CDR3 nucleotides: TGTGCCAGCAGGTCTGGAGGGGATACGCAGTATTTT.

The count of this clone is one. The gene calls are TRBV14 and TRBJ1-1, with D perhaps TRBD1 (5 bases). The germline gives CDR1 SGHDN, CDR2 FVKESK. The CDR3 consists of 14 residues. Trimming cost V 1 base and J 9 bases, with 15 bases left between them. CDR3 DNA sequence: TGTGCCAGCAGCCAAGCGGGGAGTGGGGGGAAAGCTTTCTTT. Its protein product is CASSQAGSGGKAFF.

V and J are TRBV7-9 and TRBJ1-2, with D uncertain. The CDR3 length is 13 residues. In germline, CDR1 is SEHNR, CDR2 FQNEAQ (reference sequence). V lost 5 bases, J lost 4 bases, and 11 bases lay in between. CDR3 loop: CASSAGSGYGYTF. In DNA form, the CDR3 reads TGTGCCAGCAGCGCGGGTTCGGGCTATGGCTACACCTTC. The full variable domain, in which reference TRBV7-9 and TRBJ1-2 provide the parts outside the CDR3, is DTGVSQNPRHKITKRGQNVTFRCDPISEHNRLYWYRQTLGQGPEFLTYFQNEAQLEKSRLLSDRFSAERPKGSFSTLEIQRTEQGDSAMYLCASSAGSGYGYTFGSGTRLTVV.

The gene calls are TRBV18 and TRBJ2-7, with 7 bases aligning to TRBD2. CDR3 length: 13 amino acids. The V segment lost 3 bases and the J segment 3 bases; nucleotides outside the gene matches: 2. CDR1 and CDR2 from the germline V gene are KGHSH and LQKENI. CDR3 bases: TGTGCCAGCTCACCTGGGGGGGGCTACGAGCAGTACTTC. This translates into CASSPGGGYEQYF.

The V gene is TRBV5-1, the J gene TRBJ2-1, with 10 bases that match TRBD2. Germline CDR1 SGHRS, CDR2 YFSETQ. There are 15 residues in the CDR3. V lost 4 bases, J lost 5 bases, and 6 bases stayed unmatched. CDR3 in amino acids: CASSQSSGSNNEQFF. Written as DNA, the CDR3 is TGCGCCAGCAGCCAATCTAGCGGGAGCAACAATGAGCAGTTCTTC.

The chain links TRBV2 to TRBJ2-5, with 10 bases aligning to TRBD2. This CDR3 contains 15 residues. V dropped 8 bases and J dropped 3; count of bases not matched to a gene: 9. Germline V gene data show CDR1 as SNHLY and CDR2 as FYNNEI. CDR3 coding DNA: TGTGCCAGCGGGTCAGGGCTAGCGGGAGAAGAGACCCAGTACTTC. Protein sequence: CASGSGLAGEETQYF.

The CDR3 DNA reads as TGTGCCAGCAGCTTATTCATCAATGAGCAGTTCTTC. The encoded protein is CASSLFINEQFF. V usage is TRBV7-8 and J usage is TRBJ2-1; no definite D call. The germline V and J ends were trimmed by 2 bases and 6 bases, with 5 bases remaining between them. The CDR3 totals 12 residues. The germline V gene encodes CDR1 SGHVS and CDR2 FQNEAQ.

The chain recombines TRBV27 with TRBJ2-5; possibly TRBD2 for D (5 bases). Germline V gives CDR1 MNHEY, CDR2 SMNVEV (reference sequence). This CDR3 has 12 amino acids. Trimming took 3 bases from V and 5 from J, leaving 7 bases between them. The CDR3 DNA reads TGTGCCAGCAGTTTGAGAGGGGAGACCCAGTACTTC. The encoded protein is CASSLRGETQYF.

The chain combines TRBV7-2 with TRBJ1-2; TRBD1 matches 10 bases. The CDR3 length is 13 residues. Per germline, CDR1 SGHTA and CDR2 FQGNSA. J gave up 8 bases and V 4 bases, and 4 bases lay outside the gene matches. The CDR3 sequence: CASSSGQGVGYTF. CDR3 nucleotides: TGTGCCAGCAGCTCCGGACAGGGGGTAGGCTACACCTTC.

The chain uses TRBV27 and TRBJ2-7, with 11 bases that match TRBD2. This CDR3 contains 16 residues. The germline V gene has CDR1 MNHEY and CDR2 SMNVEV (reference sequence). V lost 5 bases and J lost 1; bases outside the gene matches: 7. DNA for the CDR3: TGTGCCAGCAGTCCACTCGGGACTAGCGGATCCTACGAGCAGTACTTC. Protein product: CASSPLGTSGSYEQYF.

The CDR3 DNA is TGTGCCAGCAGCTTAGGCGGGTCCAGCAGCACAGATACGCAGTATTTT. Translation gives CASSLGGSSSTDTQYF. This rearrangement joins TRBV7-6 to TRBJ2-3, with D perhaps matching TRBD2 (5 bases). Germline CDR1 is SGHVS and CDR2 is FNYEAQ. CDR3 length: 16 residues. Between the trimmed V and J ends, which lost 1 base and 0 bases, there was a span of 11 bases.

This chain links TRBV5-6 with TRBJ1-1, with D possibly TRBD1 on 6 matching bases. Trimming pared 7 bases from V and 4 bases from J, leaving 14 bases between. This CDR3 region has 13 residues. Germline V gene data show CDR1 as SGHDT and CDR2 as YYEEEE. DNA of the CDR3: TGTGCCAGCGAAATCAGGGGTATCACTGAAGCTTTCTTT. Translating gives CASEIRGITEAFF.

V is TRBV12-3 or TRBV12-4 and J is TRBJ2-1; D is unclear. The CDR3 has 12 amino acids. Trimming removed 6 bases from V and 3 bases from J, with 6 bases in between. The CDR3 DNA is TGTGCCAGCAGCGACTTCTACAATGAGCAGTTCTTC. It specifies CASSDFYNEQFF.

The chain combines TRBV7-9 with TRBJ1-2, with D possibly matching TRBD1 (5 bases). Trimming pared 3 bases from V and 6 bases from J, leaving 14 bases between. Germline V gene data show CDR1 as SEHNR and CDR2 as FQNEAQ (reference sequence). This CDR3 contains 14 residues. CDR3: CASSFTRGGNGYTF. The CDR3 DNA reads as TGTGCCAGCAGCTTCACTCGGGGGGGTAATGGCTACACCTTC.